This TCR beta chain was found in a study of T cells in women clearing cervical HPV infection. About the research overall: Controls' single incident HPV16 infection cleared within 12 months without precancer. Points from the study as a whole: TRBV6-7 abundance was lower in cases than controls (around 0.1% versus 0.15%). A classifier using richness and V gene abundances reached an AUC of roughly 0.8.

Notes on this clone: Its antigen is unknown. The read gets to within 3 residues of the CDR3 end, and the germline J gene fills in the rest.

Cervical HPV DNA detected by MY09/MY11 PCR, typed by dot-blot. TCRdb's table, derived via immunoSEQ multiplex PCR, lists solely in-frame clones and lacks some. Its table lists tens of thousands of clones. Germline V gene data show CDR1 as SEHNR and CDR2 as FQNEAQ (reference sequence). There are 15 residues in the CDR3. Trimming removed 5 bases from V and 3 bases from J; junction bases left unmatched: 10. The sequence was collected from a woman aged 18-70 years with a cervical HPV16 infection that either progressed to CIN3+ or cleared (not recorded which). The sequencing sample was made of blood buffy coat. This rearrangement joins TRBV7-9 to TRBJ2-7; 7 bases are a match to TRBD1. The CDR3 sequence is CASSHRRQGLYEQYF. Incomplete CDR3 DNA: TGTGCCAGCAGCCATCGCCGACAGGGTCTCTACGAG.